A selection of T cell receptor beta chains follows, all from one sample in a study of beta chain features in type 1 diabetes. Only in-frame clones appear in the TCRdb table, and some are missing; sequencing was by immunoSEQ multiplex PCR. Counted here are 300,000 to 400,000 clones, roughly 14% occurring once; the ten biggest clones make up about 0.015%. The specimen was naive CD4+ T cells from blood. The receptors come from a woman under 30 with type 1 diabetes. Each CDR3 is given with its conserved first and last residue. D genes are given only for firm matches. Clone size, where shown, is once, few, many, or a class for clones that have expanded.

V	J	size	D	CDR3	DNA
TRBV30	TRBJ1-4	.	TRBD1	CAWSGTGEKLFF	TGTGCCTGGAGTGGGACAGGGGAAAAACTGTTTTTT
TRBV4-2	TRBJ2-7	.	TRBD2	CASSQGEAGEGYEQYF	TGTGCCAGCAGCCAAGGAGAGGCGGGAGAAGGCTACGAGCAGTACTTC
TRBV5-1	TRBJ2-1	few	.	CASSLASNEQFF	TGCGCCAGCAGCTTGGCCAGCAATGAGCAGTTCTTC
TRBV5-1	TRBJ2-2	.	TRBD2	CASTGLAGNTGELFF	TGCGCCAGCACCGGACTAGCGGGAAACACCGGGGAGCTGTTTTTT
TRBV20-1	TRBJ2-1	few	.	CSARDNEQFF	TGCAGTGCGCGGGATAATGAGCAGTTCTTC
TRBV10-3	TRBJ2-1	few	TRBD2	CAIGRAGARLGQFF	TGTGCCATCGGGAGAGCGGGAGCCCGCCTGGGGCAGTTCTTC
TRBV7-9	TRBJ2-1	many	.	CASSWAGRTMFF	TGTGCCAGCAGCTGGGCAGGGCGGACCATGTTCTTC
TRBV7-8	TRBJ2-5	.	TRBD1	CASSLVVGTGQQETQYF	TGTGCCAGCAGCTTAGTAGTGGGGACAGGGCAACAAGAGACCCAGTACTTC
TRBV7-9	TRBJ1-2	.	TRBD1	CASSLSSDRGDGYTF	TGTGCCAGCAGCTTATCCTCGGACAGGGGTGATGGCTACACCTTC
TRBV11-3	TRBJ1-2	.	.	CASSRGVRGYTF	TGTGCCAGCAGCCGGGGGGTGAGGGGCTACACCTTC
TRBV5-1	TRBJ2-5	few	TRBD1	CASSATGGQETQYF	TGCGCCAGCAGCGCCACAGGGGGACAAGAGACCCAGTACTTC
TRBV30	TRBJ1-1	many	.	CAWSVQGVEAFF	TGTGCCTGGAGTGTACAGGGAGTTGAAGCTTTCTTT
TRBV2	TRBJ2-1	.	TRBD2	CASEGGTRREGIEQFF	TGTGCCAGCGAAGGGGGGACACGGCGGGAGGGGATTGAGCAGTTCTTC
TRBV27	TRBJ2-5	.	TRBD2	CASSPGLASQETQYF	TGTGCCAGCAGCCCGGGACTAGCGAGTCAAGAGACCCAGTACTTC
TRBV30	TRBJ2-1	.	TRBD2	CAWSVRLAGDYNEQFF	TGTGCCTGGAGTGTACGGCTAGCGGGGGACTACAATGAGCAGTTCTTC
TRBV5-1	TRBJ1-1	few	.	CASSIYGQQNTEAFF	TGCGCCAGCAGCATCTACGGACAGCAGAACACTGAAGCTTTCTTT
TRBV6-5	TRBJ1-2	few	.	CASSTGTPSWGYTF	TGTGCCAGCAGTACCGGGACTCCGAGCTGGGGCTACACCTTC
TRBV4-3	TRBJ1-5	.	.	CASSQGPSVSNQPQHF	TGCGCCAGCAGCCAAGGTCCGTCGGTTAGCAATCAGCCCCAGCATTTT
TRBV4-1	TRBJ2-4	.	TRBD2	CASSLRTSDMINIQYF	TGCGCCAGCAGCCTCCGGACTAGCGACATGATCAACATTCAGTACTTC
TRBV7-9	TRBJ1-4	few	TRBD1	CASSFLEGAVSNEKLFF	TGTGCCAGCAGCTTTCTAGAGGGGGCTGTTTCTAATGAAAAACTGTTTTTT
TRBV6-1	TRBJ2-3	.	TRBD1	CASSEGQGSTDTQYF	TGTGCCAGCAGTGAAGGACAGGGATCAACAGATACGCAGTATTTT
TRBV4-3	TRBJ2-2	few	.	CASSRGQYPGELFF	TGCGCCAGCAGCCGTGGCCAGTATCCCGGGGAGCTGTTTTTT
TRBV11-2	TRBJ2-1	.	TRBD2	CASSALSGKGEQFF	TGTGCCAGCAGCGCGCTTAGCGGGAAAGGTGAGCAGTTCTTC
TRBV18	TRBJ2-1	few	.	CASSPSSYNEQFF	TGTGCCAGCTCGCCGAGCTCCTACAATGAGCAGTTCTTC
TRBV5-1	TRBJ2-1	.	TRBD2	CASSPAGAGYYNEQFF	TGCGCCAGCAGCCCGGCGGGAGCGGGGTACTACAATGAGCAGTTCTTC
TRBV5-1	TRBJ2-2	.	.	CASSLGSANTGELFF	TGCGCCAGCAGCTTGGGGTCGGCGAACACCGGGGAGCTGTTTTTT
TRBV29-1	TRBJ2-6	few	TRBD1	CSVVDRRSGANVLTF	TGCAGCGTTGTGGACAGGCGGTCTGGGGCCAACGTCCTGACTTTC
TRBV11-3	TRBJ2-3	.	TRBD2	CASSPGLAGLTDTQYF	TGTGCCAGCAGCCCGGGGCTAGCGGGACTCACAGATACGCAGTATTTT
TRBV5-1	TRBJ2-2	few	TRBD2	CASSLGLADTGELFF	TGCGCCAGCAGCTTGGGACTAGCAGACACCGGGGAGCTGTTTTTT
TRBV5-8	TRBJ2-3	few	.	CASSLGGQLHVLFTDTQYF	TGTGCCAGCAGCTTGGGTGGACAGCTTCACGTACTTTTCACAGATACGCAGTATTTT
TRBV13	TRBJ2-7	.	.	CASSPRPDYEQYF	TGTGCCAGCAGTCCCAGGCCGGACTACGAGCAGTACTTC
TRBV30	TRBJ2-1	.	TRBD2	CAWSRLAGHNEQFF	TGTGCCTGGAGCCGACTAGCGGGACACAATGAGCAGTTCTTC
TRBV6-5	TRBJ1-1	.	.	CASSYSSGGDTEAFF	TGTGCCAGCAGTTACTCAAGTGGAGGGGACACTGAAGCTTTCTTT
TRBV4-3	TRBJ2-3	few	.	CASSQEITGPSTDTQYF	TGCGCCAGCAGCCAAGAGATTACGGGTCCGAGCACAGATACGCAGTATTTT
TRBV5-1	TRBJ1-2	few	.	CASSLVSRSDYGYTF	TGCGCCAGCAGCTTGGTGTCCAGGTCGGACTATGGCTACACCTTC
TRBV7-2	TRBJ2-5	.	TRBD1	CASSLVGRTGRLETQYF	TGTGCCAGCAGCTTAGTGGGCCGGACAGGGAGACTAGAGACCCAGTACTTC
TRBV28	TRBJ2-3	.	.	CASMEWRWDTQYF	TGTGCCAGCATGGAGTGGAGGTGGGATACGCAGTATTTT
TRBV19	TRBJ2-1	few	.	CASSIWEAGIGEQFF	TGTGCCAGTAGTATTTGGGAGGCGGGAATCGGTGAGCAGTTCTTC
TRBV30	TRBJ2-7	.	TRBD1	CAGWRGQGFVEQYF	TGTGCCGGGTGGCGCGGACAGGGCTTTGTCGAGCAGTACTTC
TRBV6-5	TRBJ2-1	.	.	CASSMTMYEQFF	TGTGCCAGCAGTATGACAATGTATGAGCAGTTCTTC
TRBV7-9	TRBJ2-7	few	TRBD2	CASSSGLAGVDEQYF	TGTGCCAGCAGCTCGGGACTAGCGGGAGTAGACGAGCAGTACTTC
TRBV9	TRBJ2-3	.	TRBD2	CASSVGLGDYLITDTQYF	TGTGCCAGCAGCGTCGGACTTGGGGACTACCTAATCACAGATACGCAGTATTTT
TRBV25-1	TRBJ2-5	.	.	CASSAYSWGAGQETQYF	TGTGCCAGCAGTGCATACTCCTGGGGAGCGGGTCAAGAGACCCAGTACTTC
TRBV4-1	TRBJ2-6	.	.	CASSQEGVSGANVLTF	TGCGCCAGCAGCCAAGAAGGGGTCTCTGGGGCCAACGTCCTGACTTTC
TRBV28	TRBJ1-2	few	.	CASSLGAGQPYGYTF	TGTGCCAGCAGTTTGGGGGCCGGACAGCCCTATGGCTACACCTTC
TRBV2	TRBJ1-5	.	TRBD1	CASSHNRGDQPQHF	TGTGCCAGCAGTCACAACAGGGGCGATCAGCCCCAGCATTTT
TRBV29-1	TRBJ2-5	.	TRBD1	CSVYRGETQYF	TGCAGCGTTTACAGGGGCGAGACCCAGTACTTC
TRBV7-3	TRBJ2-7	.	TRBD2	CASSPSPEREESYEQYF	TGTGCCAGCAGCCCTTCACCCGAGCGGGAGGAATCCTACGAGCAGTACTTC
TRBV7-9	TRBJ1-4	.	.	CASSFQGIGEKLFF	TGTGCCAGCAGCTTCCAGGGGATAGGGGAAAAACTGTTTTTT
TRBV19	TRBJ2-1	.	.	CASTDPSTFYNEQFF	TGTGCCAGTACCGACCCTAGCACCTTCTACAATGAGCAGTTCTTC